The rows below give T cell receptor beta chains drawn from one sample of a study of cytomegalovirus exposure and HLA in healthy donors. Assay: immunoSEQ multiplex PCR; the TCRdb copy retains only in-frame clones and omits some. The sample has roughly 170,000 clones, less than 85% seen once; the top ten hold around 1.5%. Sample: PBMCs. These TCRs come from a male donor in good health and CMV-seronegative. Each CDR3 is given with its conserved first and last residue. The order of the fields is J gene, clone size, D gene, V gene, CDR3 protein, CDR3 DNA. D genes are given only for firm matches. Some rows have no size entry. The others give once, few or many, or a class for an expanded clone.

J gene: TRBJ1-2; clone size: once; D gene: -; V gene: TRBV7-9; CDR3 protein: CASSLESTYGYTF; CDR3 DNA: TGTGCCAGCAGCTTAGAGAGTACTTATGGCTACACCTTC
J gene: TRBJ1-4; clone size: -; D gene: -; V gene: TRBV27; CDR3 protein: CASAPLGVLGGTNEKLFF; CDR3 DNA: TGTGCCAGCGCTCCTCTAGGAGTGTTAGGCGGAACTAATGAAAAACTGTTTTTT
J gene: TRBJ2-1; clone size: -; D gene: TRBD2; V gene: TRBV18; CDR3 protein: CASSTILAGGPHNEQFF; CDR3 DNA: TGTGCCAGCTCAACAATACTAGCGGGGGGCCCCCACAATGAGCAGTTCTTC
J gene: TRBJ2-1; clone size: -; D gene: -; V gene: TRBV5-1; CDR3 protein: CASSSRGNSYNEQFF; CDR3 DNA: TGCGCCAGCAGCTCAAGAGGTAACTCCTACAATGAGCAGTTCTTC
J gene: TRBJ1-6; clone size: -; D gene: -; V gene: TRBV7-2; CDR3 protein: CASSRAAGVGDSPLHF; CDR3 DNA: TGTGCCAGCAGCCGGGCTGCAGGGGTGGGAGATTCACCCCTCCACTTT
J gene: TRBJ2-5; clone size: -; D gene: -; V gene: TRBV6-5; CDR3 protein: CASSSRVQETQYF; CDR3 DNA: TGTGCCAGCAGTTCCCGCGTCCAAGAGACCCAGTACTTC
J gene: TRBJ2-7; clone size: -; D gene: -; V gene: TRBV29-1; CDR3 protein: CSAERSSEQYF; CDR3 DNA: TGCAGCGCCGAGCGAAGTTCGGAGCAGTACTTC
J gene: TRBJ2-2; clone size: -; D gene: -; V gene: TRBV11-3; CDR3 protein: CASSLGGGTGELFF; CDR3 DNA: TGTGCCAGCAGCTTGGGTGGAGGCACCGGGGAGCTGTTTTTT
J gene: TRBJ2-7; clone size: few; D gene: -; V gene: TRBV20-1; CDR3 protein: CSALSYEQYF; CDR3 DNA: TGCAGTGCCCTATCCTACGAGCAGTACTTC
J gene: TRBJ1-5; clone size: few; D gene: -; V gene: TRBV27; CDR3 protein: CASSFERGRNQPQHF; CDR3 DNA: TGTGCCAGCAGTTTTGAGCGGGGGCGCAATCAGCCCCAGCATTTT
J gene: TRBJ2-3; clone size: -; D gene: TRBD2; V gene: TRBV4-1; CDR3 protein: CASSQTGSGASTDTQYF; CDR3 DNA: TGCGCCAGCAGCCAAACTGGGAGCGGGGCGAGCACAGATACGCAGTATTTT
J gene: TRBJ2-1; clone size: -; D gene: TRBD1; V gene: TRBV9; CDR3 protein: CASSGGGTGGTNEQFF; CDR3 DNA: TGTGCCAGCAGCGGGGGGGGGACAGGGGGTACGAATGAGCAGTTCTTC
J gene: TRBJ2-3; clone size: few; D gene: -; V gene: TRBV6-1; CDR3 protein: CASSESGDTQYF; CDR3 DNA: TGTGCCAGCAGTGAATCCGGAGATACGCAGTATTTT
J gene: TRBJ1-6; clone size: -; D gene: -; V gene: TRBV5-1; CDR3 protein: CASTLGGAEDSPLHF; CDR3 DNA: TGCGCCAGCACCCTGGGGGGGGCTGAGGATTCACCCCTCCACTTT
J gene: TRBJ1-6; clone size: -; D gene: TRBD1; V gene: TRBV6-1; CDR3 protein: CASRGDRGSPLHF; CDR3 DNA: TGTGCCAGCAGGGGGGACAGGGGTTCACCCCTCCACTTT
J gene: TRBJ2-1; clone size: -; D gene: -; V gene: TRBV9; CDR3 protein: CASSASGSGNEQFF; CDR3 DNA: TGTGCCAGCAGCGCGAGCGGGTCGGGGAATGAGCAGTTCTTC
J gene: TRBJ1-4; clone size: -; D gene: -; V gene: TRBV6-5; CDR3 protein: CATTVRRVANEKLFF; CDR3 DNA: TGTGCCACCACCGTCAGGAGGGTAGCTAATGAAAAACTGTTTTTT
J gene: TRBJ1-6; clone size: -; D gene: -; V gene: TRBV7-6; CDR3 protein: CASSLDRAQNSPLHF; CDR3 DNA: TGTGCCAGCAGCTTAGACAGAGCCCAGAATTCACCCCTCCACTTT
J gene: TRBJ2-3; clone size: -; D gene: -; V gene: TRBV5-4; CDR3 protein: CASSLDGGSDTQYF; CDR3 DNA: TGTGCCAGCAGCTTGGATGGGGGGTCAGATACGCAGTATTTT
J gene: TRBJ2-3; clone size: -; D gene: -; V gene: TRBV25-1; CDR3 protein: CASGRPSGQYF; CDR3 DNA: TGTGCCAGCGGTCGCCCAAGCGGGCAGTATTTT
J gene: TRBJ2-7; clone size: -; D gene: TRBD1; V gene: TRBV13; CDR3 protein: CASSLGGQGGHEQYF; CDR3 DNA: TGTGCCAGCAGCTTAGGAGGACAGGGTGGCCACGAGCAGTACTTC
J gene: TRBJ2-2; clone size: -; D gene: TRBD1; V gene: TRBV28; CDR3 protein: CASSLNTDRVVHGELFF; CDR3 DNA: TGTGCCAGCAGTTTAAACACGGACAGGGTAGTTCACGGGGAGCTGTTTTTT
J gene: TRBJ2-3; clone size: -; D gene: -; V gene: TRBV11-2; CDR3 protein: CASSLGGLGTDTQYF; CDR3 DNA: TGTGCCAGCAGCTTAGGGGGCCTGGGGACAGATACGCAGTATTTT
J gene: TRBJ1-2; clone size: once; D gene: -; V gene: TRBV27; CDR3 protein: CASSFVPTPGGYTF; CDR3 DNA: TGTGCCAGCAGTTTCGTCCCAACACCGGGGGGCTACACCTTC
J gene: TRBJ2-7; clone size: -; D gene: TRBD2; V gene: TRBV19; CDR3 protein: CASSILAGGSYEQYF; CDR3 DNA: TGTGCCAGTAGCATACTAGCGGGAGGTTCCTACGAGCAGTACTTC
J gene: TRBJ2-3; clone size: -; D gene: TRBD2; V gene: TRBV28; CDR3 protein: CASSSAGTSGRIDTQYF; CDR3 DNA: TGTGCCAGCAGTTCCGCCGGGACTAGCGGGAGAATTGATACGCAGTATTTT
J gene: TRBJ2-2; clone size: -; D gene: -; V gene: TRBV5-4; CDR3 protein: CASSLRARGGTGELFF; CDR3 DNA: TGTGCCAGCAGCTTGCGCGCCCGAGGGGGCACCGGGGAGCTGTTTTTT
J gene: TRBJ2-1; clone size: -; D gene: -; V gene: TRBV28; CDR3 protein: CASSTLHEQFF; CDR3 DNA: TGTGCCAGCAGTACTCTGCATGAGCAGTTCTTC
J gene: TRBJ1-1; clone size: -; D gene: -; V gene: TRBV7-8; CDR3 protein: CASSFDTEAFF; CDR3 DNA: TGTGCCAGCAGTTTCGACACTGAAGCTTTCTTT
J gene: TRBJ2-5; clone size: -; D gene: TRBD2; V gene: TRBV28; CDR3 protein: CASSWALAGGGVGETQYF; CDR3 DNA: TGTGCCAGCAGTTGGGCCCTAGCGGGAGGGGGTGTAGGAGAGACCCAGTACTTC
J gene: TRBJ1-4; clone size: once; D gene: TRBD1; V gene: TRBV7-9; CDR3 protein: CASSPRQGPGNEKLFF; CDR3 DNA: TGTGCCAGCAGCCCCAGACAGGGGCCCGGTAATGAAAAACTGTTTTTT
J gene: TRBJ2-3; clone size: -; D gene: -; V gene: TRBV6-4; CDR3 protein: CASSVEEGHTDTQYF; CDR3 DNA: TGTGCCAGCAGTGTTGAAGAGGGTCACACAGATACGCAGTATTTT
J gene: TRBJ1-2; clone size: -; D gene: -; V gene: TRBV9; CDR3 protein: CASSVQGKYGYTF; CDR3 DNA: TGTGCCAGCAGCGTCCAGGGGAAGTATGGCTACACCTTC
J gene: TRBJ2-3; clone size: once; D gene: TRBD2; V gene: TRBV9; CDR3 protein: CASSVDSTGGLLDTQYF; CDR3 DNA: TGTGCCAGCAGCGTAGATTCTACGGGGGGGCTGTTGGATACGCAGTATTTT
J gene: TRBJ1-1; clone size: -; D gene: TRBD1; V gene: TRBV25-1; CDR3 protein: CASRQGEGTEAFF; CDR3 DNA: TGTGCCAGCCGGCAGGGGGAAGGAACTGAAGCTTTCTTT
J gene: TRBJ2-7; clone size: -; D gene: TRBD2; V gene: TRBV7-9; CDR3 protein: CASSLFAGGTYEQYF; CDR3 DNA: TGTGCCAGCAGCTTATTCGCGGGGGGGACCTACGAGCAGTACTTC
J gene: TRBJ2-7; clone size: -; D gene: -; V gene: TRBV5-1; CDR3 protein: CASSLGFSSYEQYF; CDR3 DNA: TGCGCCAGCAGCCTGGGCTTTAGCTCCTACGAGCAGTACTTC
J gene: TRBJ1-1; clone size: -; D gene: -; V gene: TRBV21-1; CDR3 protein: CASSNSNTEAFF; CDR3 DNA: TGTGCCAGCAGCAACTCGAACACTGAAGCTTTCTTT
J gene: TRBJ2-7; clone size: -; D gene: TRBD1; V gene: TRBV6-5; CDR3 protein: CASSAVTGDYEQYF; CDR3 DNA: TGTGCCAGCAGTGCCGTGACAGGGGACTACGAGCAGTACTTC
J gene: TRBJ2-7; clone size: -; D gene: TRBD2; V gene: TRBV6-5; CDR3 protein: CASSTWEGPYEQYF; CDR3 DNA: TGTGCCAGCAGTACCTGGGAGGGACCTTACGAGCAGTACTTC
J gene: TRBJ2-7; clone size: once; D gene: -; V gene: TRBV7-2; CDR3 protein: CASSSIARSSYEQYF; CDR3 DNA: TGTGCCAGCAGCTCGATAGCGAGGAGCTCCTACGAGCAGTACTTC
J gene: TRBJ1-1; clone size: -; D gene: -; V gene: TRBV12-5; CDR3 protein: CASRGSGTEAFF; CDR3 DNA: TGTGCTAGTAGAGGGTCGGGCACTGAAGCTTTCTTT
J gene: TRBJ2-3; clone size: -; D gene: -; V gene: TRBV7-9; CDR3 protein: CASSFQGSTDTQYF; CDR3 DNA: TGTGCCAGCAGCTTTCAGGGTAGCACAGATACGCAGTATTTT
J gene: TRBJ2-3; clone size: -; D gene: TRBD2; V gene: TRBV6-5; CDR3 protein: CASSRTSGSTDTQYF; CDR3 DNA: TGTGCCAGCAGTCGTACTAGCGGGAGCACAGATACGCAGTATTTT
J gene: TRBJ2-1; clone size: -; D gene: -; V gene: TRBV11-2; CDR3 protein: CASSPSYNEQFF; CDR3 DNA: TGTGCCAGCAGCCCTTCCTACAATGAGCAGTTCTTC
J gene: TRBJ1-6; clone size: -; D gene: -; V gene: TRBV7-3; CDR3 protein: CASSSRGRGSNSPLHF; CDR3 DNA: TGTGCCAGCAGCTCCCGCGGGAGGGGGTCAAATTCACCCCTCCACTTT
J gene: TRBJ2-7; clone size: -; D gene: -; V gene: TRBV4-1; CDR3 protein: CASSHPLRQNHYYEQYF; CDR3 DNA: TGCGCCAGCAGCCATCCCCTCCGGCAGAACCATTACTACGAGCAGTACTTC
J gene: TRBJ2-1; clone size: -; D gene: -; V gene: TRBV7-3; CDR3 protein: CASSPRGSSYNEQFF; CDR3 DNA: TGTGCCAGCAGCCCGCGGGGTAGCTCCTACAATGAGCAGTTCTTC
J gene: TRBJ2-5; clone size: once; D gene: -; V gene: TRBV7-9; CDR3 protein: CSSSATGSRETQYF; CDR3 DNA: TGTTCCAGCAGCGCCACAGGGTCTCGAGAGACCCAGTACTTC
J gene: TRBJ2-5; clone size: -; D gene: TRBD2; V gene: TRBV5-6; CDR3 protein: CASSLEVAGTQETQYF; CDR3 DNA: TGTGCCAGCAGCCTTGAAGTAGCGGGGACCCAAGAGACCCAGTACTTC
J gene: TRBJ2-7; clone size: -; D gene: TRBD2; V gene: TRBV4-3; CDR3 protein: CASSQGLAGGGDYEQYF; CDR3 DNA: TGCGCCAGCAGCCAAGGGCTAGCGGGAGGCGGGGACTACGAGCAGTACTTC
J gene: TRBJ1-5; clone size: -; D gene: TRBD1; V gene: TRBV6-1; CDR3 protein: CASTTGGNQPQHF; CDR3 DNA: TGTGCCAGCACGACAGGGGGCAATCAGCCCCAGCATTTT
J gene: TRBJ2-7; clone size: -; D gene: -; V gene: TRBV10-3; CDR3 protein: CAIRRGGAGYEQYF; CDR3 DNA: TGTGCCATCCGACGCGGGGGCGCCGGGTACGAGCAGTACTTC
J gene: TRBJ2-1; clone size: -; D gene: -; V gene: TRBV9; CDR3 protein: CASSVGGRGVAGQYEQFF; CDR3 DNA: TGTGCCAGCAGCGTAGGGGGTCGGGGAGTAGCGGGACAGTATGAGCAGTTCTTC
J gene: TRBJ2-7; clone size: few; D gene: -; V gene: TRBV5-1; CDR3 protein: CASSPVDRASSEQYF; CDR3 DNA: TGCGCCAGCAGCCCGGTGGACCGCGCTAGTAGCGAGCAGTACTTC
J gene: TRBJ2-7; clone size: -; D gene: -; V gene: TRBV7-3; CDR3 protein: CASSEGAFYEQYF; CDR3 DNA: TGTGCCAGCAGCGAAGGGGCTTTTTACGAGCAGTACTTC
J gene: TRBJ2-5; clone size: -; D gene: TRBD2; V gene: TRBV7-6; CDR3 protein: CASSWASGSQETQYF; CDR3 DNA: TGTGCCAGCAGCTGGGCTAGCGGGAGCCAAGAGACCCAGTACTTC
J gene: TRBJ2-3; clone size: -; D gene: -; V gene: TRBV5-1; CDR3 protein: CASVVGGAVTDTQYF; CDR3 DNA: TGCGCCAGCGTTGTGGGGGGGGCCGTTACAGATACGCAGTATTTT
J gene: TRBJ2-5; clone size: once; D gene: TRBD1; V gene: TRBV4-1; CDR3 protein: CASSHPVETGGKETQYF; CDR3 DNA: TGCGCCAGCAGTCACCCCGTCGAGACAGGGGGGAAAGAGACCCAGTACTTC